The entry that follows covers one T cell receptor (beta chain) sequence. What it binds is unknown. This entry is derived from a study of cytomegalovirus exposure and HLA in healthy donors. General study points: In vitro testing confirmed a few CMV-associated chains as specific for CMV antigens. About 87% or about 30% of the time was how often most TCR beta V segments were productive, according to an earlier analysis.

13 Jbeta primers and 60 Vbeta primers were used for the PCR. This table comes from immunoSEQ multiplex PCR, and its TCRdb copy is limited to in-frame clones, with some not included. This table has some 100,000 clones, roughly 79% appearing once. With 5 bases removed from V and 3 bases from J, the gap between germline ends came to 5 bases. The V gene's germline CDR1 is SGHTA and CDR2 FQGNSA. The length of the CDR3 is 12 residues. The source is a woman between 40 and 55 years old in good health and CMV-seronegative. The sequenced sample consisted of PBMCs. This sequence joins TRBV7-2 and TRBJ1-5, with no clear D. CDR3 in amino acids: CASSEANQPQHF. CDR3 nucleotides: TGTGCCAGCAGCGAAGCCAATCAGCCCCAGCATTTT.